This TCR beta chain came from a study of CD8+ T cells in alopecia areata. Study-level information: Twice a day, 5 to 10 mg of oral tofacitinib was administered to treated patients.

The CDR3 is made up of 11 amino acids. In germline, CDR1 is DFQATT, CDR2 SNEGSKA (reference sequence). V was clipped by 6 bases and J by 0 bases, with 5 bases between them. Study-wide results and limits: Clonality in the scalp and expanded CD8+ clones ranked among the top 100 were significantly decreased by tofacitinib. Many of the expanded lesional clones endured in scalp and blood while on tofacitinib.

Stated treatment: oral pan-JAK inhibitor, 5-10 mg twice daily. Alopecia areata patients provided lesional scalp punch biopsies and peripheral blood, both collected for the study. RNA was extracted and reverse transcribed into cDNA as the sequencing template. Sequencing was performed with immunoSEQ multiplex PCR; in TCRdb, only in-frame clones are kept and a portion is missing. The table shows 200,000 to 250,000 clones, with approximately 57% occurring only once. Worth noting for this clone: Its specificity is not known.

The chain joins TRBV20-1 to TRBJ2-5; no clear D. The sequence was collected from a human donor with alopecia areata. The sample in question was CD4+ T cells sorted from blood, obtained at week 4, from a patient treated with tofacitinib. CDR3 protein: CSAGDQETQYF. CDR3 coding DNA: TGCAGTGCCGGAGACCAAGAGACCCAGTACTTC.